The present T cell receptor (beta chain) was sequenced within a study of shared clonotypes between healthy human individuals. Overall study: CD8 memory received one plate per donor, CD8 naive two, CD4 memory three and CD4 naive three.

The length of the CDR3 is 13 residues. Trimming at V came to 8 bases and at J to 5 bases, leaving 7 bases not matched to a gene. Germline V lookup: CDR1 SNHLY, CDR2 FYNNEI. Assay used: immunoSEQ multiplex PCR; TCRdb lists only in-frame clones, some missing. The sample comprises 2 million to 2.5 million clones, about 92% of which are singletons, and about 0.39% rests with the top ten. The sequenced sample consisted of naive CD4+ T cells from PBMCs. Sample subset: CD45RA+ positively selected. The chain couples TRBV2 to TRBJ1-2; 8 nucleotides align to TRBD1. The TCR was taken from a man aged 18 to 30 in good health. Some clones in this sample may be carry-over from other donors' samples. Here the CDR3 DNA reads TGTGCCAGCGAAAGAACAGGGGGATATGGCTACACCTTC. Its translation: CASERTGGYGYTF.